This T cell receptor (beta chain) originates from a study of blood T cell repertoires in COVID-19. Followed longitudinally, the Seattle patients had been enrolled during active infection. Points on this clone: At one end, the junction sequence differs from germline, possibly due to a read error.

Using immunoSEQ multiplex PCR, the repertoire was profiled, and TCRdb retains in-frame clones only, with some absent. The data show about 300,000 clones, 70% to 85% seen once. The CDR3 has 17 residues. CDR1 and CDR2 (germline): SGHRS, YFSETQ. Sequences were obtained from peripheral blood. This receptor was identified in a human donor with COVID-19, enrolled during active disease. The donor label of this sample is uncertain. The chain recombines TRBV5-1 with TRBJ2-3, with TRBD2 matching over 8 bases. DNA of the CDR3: TGCGCCAGCAGTTTGGCGGGAGGCACCACTAGCACAGATACGCAGTATTTT. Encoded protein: CASSLAGGTTSTDTQYF.